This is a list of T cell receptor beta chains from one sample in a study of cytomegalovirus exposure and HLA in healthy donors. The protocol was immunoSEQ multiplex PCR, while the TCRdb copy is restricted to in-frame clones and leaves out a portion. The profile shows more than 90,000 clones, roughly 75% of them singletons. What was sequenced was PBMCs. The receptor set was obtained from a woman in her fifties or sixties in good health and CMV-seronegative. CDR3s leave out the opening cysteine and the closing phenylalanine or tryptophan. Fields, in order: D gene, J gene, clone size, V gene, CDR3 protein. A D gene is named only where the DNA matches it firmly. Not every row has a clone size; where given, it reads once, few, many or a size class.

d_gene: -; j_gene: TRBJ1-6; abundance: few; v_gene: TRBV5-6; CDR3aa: ASSPWGVTYNSPLH
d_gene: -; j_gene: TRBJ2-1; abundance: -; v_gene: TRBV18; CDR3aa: ASRGREVADEQF
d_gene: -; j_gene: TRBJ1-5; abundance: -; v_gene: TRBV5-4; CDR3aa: ASSLDRNKPQH
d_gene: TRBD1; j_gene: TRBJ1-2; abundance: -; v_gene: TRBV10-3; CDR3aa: AISDGTDNGYT
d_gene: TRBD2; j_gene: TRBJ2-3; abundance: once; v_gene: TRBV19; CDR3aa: ASSQLAGADTQY
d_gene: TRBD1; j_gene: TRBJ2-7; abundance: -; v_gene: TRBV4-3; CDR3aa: ASSQVYRGIYEQY
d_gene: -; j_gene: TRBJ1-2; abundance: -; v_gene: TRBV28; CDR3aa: ASSLWRDAHGYT
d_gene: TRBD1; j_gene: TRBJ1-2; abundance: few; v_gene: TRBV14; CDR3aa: ASSPGTGYGYT
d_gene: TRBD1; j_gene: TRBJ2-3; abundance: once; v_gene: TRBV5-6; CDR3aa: ASSFTGAATDTQY
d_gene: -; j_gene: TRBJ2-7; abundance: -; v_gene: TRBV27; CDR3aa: ASSLGGAKDEQY
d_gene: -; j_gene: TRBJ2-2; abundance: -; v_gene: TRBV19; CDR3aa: ASSTDSFTGELF
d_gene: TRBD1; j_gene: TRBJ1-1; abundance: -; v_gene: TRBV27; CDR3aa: ASSPIRDSESLEAF
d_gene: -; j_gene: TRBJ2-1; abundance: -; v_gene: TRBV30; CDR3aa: AWSLPGSTGNEQF
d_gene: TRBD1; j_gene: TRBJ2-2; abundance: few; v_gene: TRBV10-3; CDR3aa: ATAFPGQPNTGELF
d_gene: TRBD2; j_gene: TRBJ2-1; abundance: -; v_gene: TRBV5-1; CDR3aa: ASERHSGGDEQF
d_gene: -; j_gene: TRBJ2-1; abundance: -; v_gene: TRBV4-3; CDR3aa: ASSQAPGGAREQF
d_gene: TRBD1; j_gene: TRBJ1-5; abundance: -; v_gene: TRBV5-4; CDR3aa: ASSPDRGQPQH
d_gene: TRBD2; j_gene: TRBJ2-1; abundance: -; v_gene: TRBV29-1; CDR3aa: SVKGTSAYNEQF
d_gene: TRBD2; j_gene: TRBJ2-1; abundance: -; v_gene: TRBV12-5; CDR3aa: ASGTPRLAVSYNEQF
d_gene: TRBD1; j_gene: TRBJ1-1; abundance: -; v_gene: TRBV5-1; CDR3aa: ASSPLPGQVTEAF
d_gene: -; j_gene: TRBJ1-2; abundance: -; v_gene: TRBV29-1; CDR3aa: SVESMTENYGYT
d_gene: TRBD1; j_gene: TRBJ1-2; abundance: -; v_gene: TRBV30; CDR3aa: AWSVTGANYGYT
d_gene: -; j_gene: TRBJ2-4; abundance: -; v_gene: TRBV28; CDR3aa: ASSPAGPLAKDIQY
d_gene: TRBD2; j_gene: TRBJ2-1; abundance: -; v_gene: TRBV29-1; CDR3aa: SVSGKEQF
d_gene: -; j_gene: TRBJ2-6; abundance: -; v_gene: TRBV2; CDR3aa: ASSLATVRSGANVLT
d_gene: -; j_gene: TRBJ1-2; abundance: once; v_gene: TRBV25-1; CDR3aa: ATRRETYGYT
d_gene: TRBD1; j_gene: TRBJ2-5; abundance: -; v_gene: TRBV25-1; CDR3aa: ASSEDREYQETQY
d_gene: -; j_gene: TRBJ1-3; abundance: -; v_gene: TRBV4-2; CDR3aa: ASSQGYEGDGNTIY
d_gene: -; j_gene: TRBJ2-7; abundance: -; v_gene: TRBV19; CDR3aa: ASSFTRRSSYEQY
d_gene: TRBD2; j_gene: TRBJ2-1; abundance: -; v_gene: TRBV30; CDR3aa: AWSGLAGGRSYNEQF
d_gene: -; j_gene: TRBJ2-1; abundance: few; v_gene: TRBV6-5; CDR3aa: ASSYSEVEYNEQF
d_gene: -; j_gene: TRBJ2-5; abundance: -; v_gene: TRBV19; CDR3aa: ASALVGIIGGQETQY
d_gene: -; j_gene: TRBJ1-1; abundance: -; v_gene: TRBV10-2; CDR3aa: ASTGVMGGTEAF
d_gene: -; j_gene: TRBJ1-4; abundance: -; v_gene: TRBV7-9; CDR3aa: AGSFGRTNEKLF
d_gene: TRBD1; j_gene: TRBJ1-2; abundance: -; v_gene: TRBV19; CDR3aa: ASSIGDSPNYGYT
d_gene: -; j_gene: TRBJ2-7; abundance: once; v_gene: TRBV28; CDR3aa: ASTISGSTYEQY
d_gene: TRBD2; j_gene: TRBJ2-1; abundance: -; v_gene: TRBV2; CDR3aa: ASSGTSGNNEQF
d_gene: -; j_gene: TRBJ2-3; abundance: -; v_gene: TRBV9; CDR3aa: ASSNRQGLITDTQY
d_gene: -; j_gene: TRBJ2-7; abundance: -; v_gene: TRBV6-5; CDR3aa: ASSYSPVNPYEQY
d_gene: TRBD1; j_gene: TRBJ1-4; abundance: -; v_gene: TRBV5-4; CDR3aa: ASSLAKTGGEKLF
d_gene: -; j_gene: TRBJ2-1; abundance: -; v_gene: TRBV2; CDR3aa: ASSEVAGQF
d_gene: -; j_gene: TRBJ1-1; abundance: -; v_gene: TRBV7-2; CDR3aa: ASSFSRQNTEAF
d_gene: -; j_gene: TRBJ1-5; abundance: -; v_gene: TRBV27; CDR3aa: ASSSGPLLLNQPQH
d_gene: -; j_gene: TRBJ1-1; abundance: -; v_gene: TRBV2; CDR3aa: ASSGQYTEAF
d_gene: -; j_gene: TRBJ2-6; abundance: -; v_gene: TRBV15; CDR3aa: ATSRAGSGANVLT
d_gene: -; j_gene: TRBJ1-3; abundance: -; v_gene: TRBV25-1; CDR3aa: ASSPGFNSGNTIY
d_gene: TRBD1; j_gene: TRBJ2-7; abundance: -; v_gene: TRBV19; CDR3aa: ASSMGTGIGYEQY
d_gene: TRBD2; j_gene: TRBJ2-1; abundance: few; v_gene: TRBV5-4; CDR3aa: ASSPTAGVLNEQF
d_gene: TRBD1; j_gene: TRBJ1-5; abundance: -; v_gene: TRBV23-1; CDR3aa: ASSQGTGEGNQPQH